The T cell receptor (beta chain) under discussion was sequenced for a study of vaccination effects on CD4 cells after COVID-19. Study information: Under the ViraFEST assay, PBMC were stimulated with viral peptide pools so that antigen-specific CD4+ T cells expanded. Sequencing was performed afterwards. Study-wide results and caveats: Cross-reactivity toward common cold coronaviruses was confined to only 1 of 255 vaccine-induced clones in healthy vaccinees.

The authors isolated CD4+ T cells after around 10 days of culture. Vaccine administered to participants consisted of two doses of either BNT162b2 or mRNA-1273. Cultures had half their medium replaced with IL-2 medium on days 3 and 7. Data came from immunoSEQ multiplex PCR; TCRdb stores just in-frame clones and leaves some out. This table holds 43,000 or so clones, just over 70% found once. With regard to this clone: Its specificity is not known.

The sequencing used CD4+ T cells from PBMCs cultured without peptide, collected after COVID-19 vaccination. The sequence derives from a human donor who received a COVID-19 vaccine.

CDR3: CASSLGPIKGNSPLHF. CDR3 sequence (DNA): TGTGCCAGCAGTTTGGGACCAATCAAAGGGAATTCACCCCTCCACTTT. The gene calls are TRBV6-5 and TRBJ1-6; D may be TRBD1 (5 bases). Trimming pared 4 bases from V and 7 bases from J, leaving 17 bases between. CDR3 length: 16 amino acids. Germline CDR1 MNHEY, CDR2 SVGAGI.